The 20 T cell receptor beta chains below were found in one sample sequenced in a study of T cells in Graves' hyperthyroidism and ophthalmopathy. Template material for amplifying TCR beta CDR3 regions consisted of RNA transcripts. The HTBI primer set was used in a first-round RT-PCR of the TCR CDR3. Via MiXCR, TCRdb re-called the multiplex PCR reads, giving one row per CDR3 protein. The sample has about 640,000 distinct CDR3 sequences; 45% are singletons. The sequenced sample was peripheral blood or thyroid tissue (not recorded which). The receptors derive from an adult man with Graves' disease, either hyperthyroidism or ophthalmopathy (not recorded which).

This rearrangement joins TRBV10-3 to TRBJ2-5; TRBD2 agrees at 12 bases. The V segment lost 3 bases and the J segment 4 bases; nucleotides outside the gene matches: 6. CDR3 length: 16 amino acids. Germline CDR1 reads ENHRY; CDR2 reads SYGVKD. The CDR3 region is CAISDGLAGGPETQYF. The CDR3 region has the DNA TGTGCCATCAGTGATGGTCTAGCGGGGGGGCCAGAGACCCAGTACTTC.

In regard to this clonotype: Since a much larger clone is just one base distant, this may be a read error. The rearrangement uses TRBV10-3 and TRBJ1-5; D is unresolved. V was cut by 2 bases and J by 5 bases, with 10 bases left in between. Germline V gene data show CDR1 as ENHRY and CDR2 as SYGVKD. The CDR3 is 14 residues long. The CDR3 loop is CAISEAEWDQPQHF. DNA for the CDR3: TGTGCCATCAGTGAGGCGGAGTGGGATCAGCCCCAGCATTTT.

The V and J genes are TRBV19 and TRBJ2-2, with a weak D call TRBD1 (6 bases). The germline V gene encodes CDR1 LNHDA and CDR2 SQIVND (reference sequence). V lost 6 bases and J lost 0, with 14 bases in between. The CDR3 loop spans 16 amino acids. The CDR3 region has the DNA TGTGCCAGTAGCAGAAGACAGGACGCGAACACCGGGGAGCTGTTTTTT. Translated: CASSRRQDANTGELFF.

This clonotype came up many times. V is TRBV20-1 and J is TRBJ1-1; unclear D gene. V shed 1 base and J shed 4 bases, with 7 bases lying between them. Germline CDR1 and CDR2: DFQATT and SNEGSKA (reference sequence). CDR3 length: 12 residues. The CDR3 loop reads CSARASGTEAFF. For the CDR3, the DNA is TGCAGTGCTAGAGCTTCAGGCACTGAAGCTTTCTTT.

This clonotype has a count of ten or more. The rearrangement uses TRBV10-2 and TRBJ1-1; 7 nucleotides line up with TRBD1. This CDR3 is 15 amino acids long. The V gene end was trimmed by 0 bases and the J gene end by 3 bases; junction bases not matched to a gene: 4. CDR1 is WSHSY and CDR2 is SAAADI in the germline V gene. CDR3: CASSESTGRDTEAFF. The CDR3 DNA is TGCGCCAGCAGTGAGTCGACAGGGAGGGACACTGAAGCTTTCTTT.

The chain uses TRBV7-9 and TRBJ2-2; no clear D. Germline V gene lookup returns CDR1 SEHNR and CDR2 FQNEAQ (reference sequence). The CDR3 extends over 15 amino acids. Trimming pared 6 bases from V and 4 bases from J, leaving 15 bases between. CDR3 bases: TGTGCCAGCAGGGCTGTTGGGAAGGGCACCGGGGAGCTGTTTTTT. Protein product: CASRAVGKGTGELFF.

This clonotype was observed a handful of times. The V and J genes are TRBV29-1 and TRBJ2-7, with 7 nucleotides matching TRBD2. This CDR3 is built from 12 residues. V dropped 3 bases and J dropped 3; count of bases not matched to a gene: 2. The germline V gene has CDR1 SQVTM and CDR2 ANQGSEA. The CDR3 loop is CSVEGLLYEQYF. For the CDR3, the DNA is TGCAGCGTTGAGGGACTACTCTACGAGCAGTACTTC.

The V call is TRBV10-3, the J call TRBJ1-2; TRBD1 agrees at 12 bases. The CDR3 sequence is 16 residues long. CDR1 ENHRY and CDR2 SYGVKD come from the germline V gene. Unmatched junction bases numbered 8, after V lost 5 bases and J lost 4 bases. CDR3 protein: CAISISGTGGFYGYTF. In DNA form, the CDR3 reads TGTGCCATCAGTATATCCGGGACAGGGGGCTTCTATGGCTACACCTTC.

The sample holds many counts of this clonotype. The J gene is TRBJ1-2, the V gene TRBV15; D is perhaps TRBD1 (5 bases). The germline V and J ends were trimmed by 0 bases and 4 bases, with 9 bases remaining between them. Germline V lookup: CDR1 LNHNV, CDR2 YYDKDF (reference sequence). The CDR3 runs 14 residues. As DNA, the CDR3 is TGTGCCACCAGCAGAGAGGGTCAGGGCTATGGCTACACCTTC. Translation: CATSREGQGYGYTF.

The CDR3 reads CAISETSLGFSGNTIYF. CDR3 DNA: TGTGCCATCAGTGAAACCTCTCTGGGGTTCTCTGGAAACACCATATATTTT. This chain links TRBV10-3 with TRBJ1-3, with D hard to call. CDR1 ENHRY and CDR2 SYGVKD come from the germline V gene. The V and J ends lost 3 bases and 0 bases respectively, with 15 bases between them. The CDR3 sequence is 17 residues long.

This clonotype was seen ten or more times. V and J are TRBV15 and TRBJ1-2; the match to TRBD1 covers 7 bases. V lost 5 bases to trimming and J lost 9 bases; unmatched junction nucleotides: 6. This CDR3 region has 12 residues. The germline gives CDR1 LNHNV, CDR2 YYDKDF (reference sequence). CDR3 sequence: CATSGYRGSYTF. The CDR3 DNA is TGTGCCACCAGCGGCTACAGGGGAAGCTACACCTTC.

The count of this clonotype is one. The chain joins TRBV10-2 to TRBJ2-1, with 7 bases matching TRBD1. Trimming took 1 base from V and 8 from J; bases not matched to a gene: 2. CDR1 is WSHSY and CDR2 is SAAADI in the germline V gene. The CDR3 has 13 residues. CDR3 protein: CASSEYDRDEQFF. CDR3 in DNA: TGCGCCAGCAGTGAGTATGACAGGGATGAGCAGTTCTTC.

This clonotype was detected ten times or more. This sequence joins TRBV6-5 and TRBJ1-4; D remains unclear. The CDR3 is made up of 16 amino acids. Germline loops: CDR1 MNHEY, CDR2 SVGAGI. Trimming removed 0 bases at V and 4 bases at J, with 12 bases between. The CDR3 sequence: CASSYSNTGFNEKLFF. The DNA of the CDR3 is TGTGCCAGCAGTTACTCGAACACGGGGTTTAATGAAAAACTGTTTTTT.

Points on this clonotype: The junction departs from germline at one end; a sequencing error may be responsible. The chain recombines TRBV9 with TRBJ1-1, with a possible D match to TRBD1 (6 bases). Germline lookup yields CDR1 SGDLS and CDR2 YYNGEE. The CDR3 totals 16 residues. CDR3 residues: CASNVGPGALITEAFF. CDR3 in DNA: TGTGCCAGCAACGTAGGTCCGGGGGCGCTGATCACTGAAGCTTTCTTT.

The chain combines TRBV15 with TRBJ1-2; D remains unclear. V shed 0 bases and J shed 0 bases, with 8 bases lying between them. The CDR3 covers 15 residues. The germline CDR1 and CDR2 sequences are LNHNV and YYDKDF (reference sequence). The CDR3 spells CATSRDTDANYGYTF. CDR3 in DNA: TGTGCCACCAGCAGAGATACAGACGCTAACTATGGCTACACCTTC.

This clonotype was counted only a few times. The V gene is TRBV14, the J gene TRBJ1-2; weak D call: TRBD1 (6 bases). This CDR3 has 15 amino acids. Germline V gives CDR1 SGHDN, CDR2 FVKESK. V was trimmed by 2 bases and J by 8 bases, leaving 18 bases between them. The CDR3 coding sequence is TGTGCCAGCAGCCAATTAAGAGGGGGGTTCCTCGGCTACACCTTC. Translation: CASSQLRGGFLGYTF.

Notes on this clonotype: Since the CDR3 does not end with the conserved phenylalanine or tryptophan, this likely comes from a read error. The V gene is TRBV7-6, the J gene TRBJ2-7; D remains unclear. Germline V lookup: CDR1 SGHVS, CDR2 FNYEAQ. CDR3 length: 13 residues. V gave up 6 bases and J gave up 3 bases, with 12 bases separating them. This CDR3 reads CASSRPANYEQYL. CDR3 DNA: TGTGCCAGCAGTCGGCCCGCTAACTACGAGCAGTACCTC.

This clonotype was seen ten or more times. This chain links TRBV2 with TRBJ1-2; 9 positions agree with TRBD1. The trim removed 9 bases at V and 2 bases at J, leaving 1 base unmatched. The CDR3 is 12 amino acids. Looked up from germline, CDR1 is SNHLY and CDR2 is FYNNEI. Here the CDR3 DNA reads TGTGCCAGAGGACAGGGGAACTATGGCTACACCTTC. Protein sequence: CARGQGNYGYTF.

The chain employs TRBV6-5 and TRBJ1-5; D gene unclear. The V end was cut by 4 bases, the J end by 3 bases, with 10 bases between. The length of the CDR3 is 14 residues. Per germline, CDR1 MNHEY and CDR2 SVGAGI. The CDR3 sequence: CASSSLGFNQPQHF. DNA for the CDR3: TGTGCCAGCAGTTCGCTGGGATTCAATCAGCCCCAGCATTTT.

Comments on this clonotype: At one end the junction does not follow the germline gene, possibly because of a read error. The chain combines TRBV7-2 with TRBJ2-7; D ambiguous. From germline, CDR1 is SGHTA and CDR2 FQGNSA. There are 13 residues in the CDR3. The DNA of the CDR3 is TGTGCCAACAGCTTAGTCGAGCCTGATGAGCAGTACTTC. Translated, it gives CANSLVEPDEQYF.